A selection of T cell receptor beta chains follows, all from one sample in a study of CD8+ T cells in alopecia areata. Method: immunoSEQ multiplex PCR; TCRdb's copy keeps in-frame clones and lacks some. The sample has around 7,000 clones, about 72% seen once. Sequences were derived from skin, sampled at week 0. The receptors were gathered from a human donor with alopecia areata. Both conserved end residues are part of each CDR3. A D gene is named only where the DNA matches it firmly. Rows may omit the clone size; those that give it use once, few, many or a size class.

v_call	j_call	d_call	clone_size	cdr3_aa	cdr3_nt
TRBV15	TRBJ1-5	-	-	CATSQYNQPQHF	TGTGCCACCAGCCAATATAATCAGCCCCAGCATTTT
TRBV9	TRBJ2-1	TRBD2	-	CASSALAGSIGSEQFF	TGTGCCAGCAGCGCCTTAGCGGGGTCCATCGGGAGTGAGCAGTTCTTC
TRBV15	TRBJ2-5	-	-	CATSRGPRGGQETQYF	TGTGCCACCAGCAGAGGTCCAAGGGGGGGCCAAGAGACCCAGTACTTC
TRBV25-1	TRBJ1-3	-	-	CASSSGLGGRSSGNTIYF	TGTGCCAGCAGTTCCGGTTTAGGGGGGCGAAGCTCTGGAAACACCATATATTTT
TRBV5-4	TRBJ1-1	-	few	CASSLGGREAFF	TGTGCCAGCAGCTTGGGAGGCAGGGAAGCTTTCTTT
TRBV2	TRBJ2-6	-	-	CASSGRLSGANVLTF	TGTGCCAGCAGCGGACGGCTCTCTGGGGCCAACGTCCTGACTTTC
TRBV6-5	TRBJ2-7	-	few	CASSDSQGYEQYF	TGTGCCAGCAGTGATTCCCAGGGGTACGAGCAGTACTTC
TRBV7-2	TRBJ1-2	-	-	CASPRERRLGYGYTF	TGTGCCAGCCCAAGAGAACGGCGCCTGGGCTATGGCTACACCTTC
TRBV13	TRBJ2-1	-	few	CASSTRGVNEQFF	TGTGCCAGCAGTACCCGGGGCGTTAATGAGCAGTTCTTC
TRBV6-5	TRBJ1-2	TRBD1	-	CAAGDRGYGYTF	TGTGCCGCAGGGGACAGGGGGTATGGCTACACCTTC
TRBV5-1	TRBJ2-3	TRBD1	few	CASSLETGTSDTQYF	TGCGCCAGCAGCTTGGAGACAGGGACCTCAGATACGCAGTATTTT
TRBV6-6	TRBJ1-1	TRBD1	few	CASSLTVGGGITEAFF	TGTGCCAGCAGCCTCACCGTAGGAGGGGGCATCACTGAAGCTTTCTTT
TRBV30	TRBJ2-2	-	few	CAWSEGLAGGELFF	TGTGCCTGGAGTGAAGGCCTAGCAGGCGGGGAGCTGTTTTTT
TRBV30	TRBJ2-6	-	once	CAWIPPTGANVLTF	TGTGCCTGGATCCCCCCCACTGGGGCCAACGTCCTGACTTTC
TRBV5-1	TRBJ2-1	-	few	CASSLKRDSSYNEQFF	TGCGCCAGCAGCTTGAAGCGCGATAGCTCCTACAATGAGCAGTTCTTC
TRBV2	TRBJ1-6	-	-	CASSGETFSSYNSPLHF	TGTGCCAGCAGTGGGGAGACATTTTCCTCCTATAATTCACCCCTCCACTTT
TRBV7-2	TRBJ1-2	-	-	CASSLGGISAVSYGYTF	TGTGCCAGCAGCTTAGGAGGGATATCCGCAGTCAGCTATGGCTACACCTTC
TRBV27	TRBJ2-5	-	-	CASSNRRVGQETQYF	TGTGCCAGCAGTAACAGGCGAGTCGGTCAAGAGACCCAGTACTTC
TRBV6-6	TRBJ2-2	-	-	CASTPPGRLGTGELFF	TGTGCCAGCACCCCTCCTGGACGTTTGGGCACCGGGGAGCTGTTTTTT
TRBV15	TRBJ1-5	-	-	CATSAMPGQWNQPQHF	TGTGCCACCAGCGCCATGCCAGGGCAGTGGAATCAGCCCCAGCATTTT
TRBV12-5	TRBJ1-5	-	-	CASGWRGFQPQHF	TGTGCTAGTGGTTGGAGGGGGTTTCAGCCCCAGCATTTT
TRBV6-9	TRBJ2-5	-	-	CASSYTGGVSQYF	TGTGCCAGCAGTTACACCGGGGGTGTGAGCCAGTACTTC
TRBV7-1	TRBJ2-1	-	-	CASSQNLQGDEQFF	TGTGCCAGCAGCCAAAACCTTCAGGGTGATGAGCAGTTCTTC
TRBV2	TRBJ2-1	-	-	CASSESRQDYNEQFF	TGTGCCAGCAGTGAGTCCCGACAGGATTACAATGAGCAGTTCTTC
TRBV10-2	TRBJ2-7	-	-	CAAGPSSEQYF	TGCGCGGCTGGTCCGAGCTCCGAGCAGTACTTC
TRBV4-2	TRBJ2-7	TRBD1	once	CASSQGQGQGYREQYF	TGTGCCAGCAGCCAGGGGCAGGGACAGGGATATCGCGAGCAGTACTTC
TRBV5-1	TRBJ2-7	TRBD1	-	CASSSQQGTYEQYF	TGCGCCAGCAGCTCACAACAGGGGACCTACGAGCAGTACTTC
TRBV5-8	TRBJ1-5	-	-	CASSEGGISNQPQHF	TGTGCCAGCAGCGAGGGGGGGATCAGCAATCAGCCCCAGCATTTT
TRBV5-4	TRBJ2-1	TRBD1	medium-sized	CASSLGTDGYEQFF	TGTGCCAGCAGCCTCGGGACAGACGGCTATGAGCAGTTCTTC
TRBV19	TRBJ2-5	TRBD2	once	CATQRGTGTETQYF	TGTGCCACCCAGCGGGGGACGGGGACAGAGACCCAGTACTTC
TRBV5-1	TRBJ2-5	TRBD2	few	CASSPFAGGDLRGETQYF	TGCGCCAGCAGCCCCTTCGCGGGGGGGGACTTAAGGGGAGAGACCCAGTACTTC
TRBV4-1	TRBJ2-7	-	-	CASSQDRTYEQYF	TGCGCCAGCAGCCAAGACAGGACCTACGAGCAGTACTTC
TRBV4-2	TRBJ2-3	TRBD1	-	CASSQDEGQGADTQYF	TGTGCCAGCAGCCAAGATGAGGGACAGGGCGCAGATACGCAGTATTTT
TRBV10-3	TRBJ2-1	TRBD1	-	CAIRDRGNVPPYNEQFF	TGTGCCATCAGGGACAGGGGAAATGTGCCACCCTACAATGAGCAGTTCTTC
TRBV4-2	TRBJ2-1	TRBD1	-	CASSGGDRGSAQFF	TGTGCCAGCAGCGGGGGAGACAGGGGATCGGCGCAGTTCTTC
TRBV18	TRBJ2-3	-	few	CASSRNRADTQYF	TGTGCCAGCTCAAGGAACAGGGCAGATACGCAGTATTTT
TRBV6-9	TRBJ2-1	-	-	CASSSHMGYSDEQFF	TGTGCCAGCAGTTCCCACATGGGCTACAGCGATGAGCAGTTCTTC
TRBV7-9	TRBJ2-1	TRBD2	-	CASSLAGTSGGPFNEQFF	TGTGCCAGCAGCCTGGCCGGGACTAGCGGGGGGCCATTCAATGAGCAGTTCTTC
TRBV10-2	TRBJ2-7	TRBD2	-	CAARLAASSYEQYF	TGCGCCGCGAGACTAGCGGCAAGCTCCTACGAGCAGTACTTC
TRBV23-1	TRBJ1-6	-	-	CASSQSQRGGTSPLHF	TGCGCCAGCAGTCAATCGCAAAGGGGGGGGACCTCACCCCTCCACTTT
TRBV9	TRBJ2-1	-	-	CASSVATGASGDEQFF	TGTGCCAGCAGCGTAGCTACGGGGGCAAGTGGGGATGAGCAGTTCTTC
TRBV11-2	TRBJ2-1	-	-	CASSLTTSYNEQFF	TGTGCCAGCAGCCTGACTACCTCCTACAATGAGCAGTTCTTC
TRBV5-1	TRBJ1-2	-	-	CASSLTGYGYTF	TGCGCCAGCAGCTTGACAGGCTATGGCTACACCTTC
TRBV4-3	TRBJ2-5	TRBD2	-	CASSQERGGQETQYF	TGCGCCAGCAGCCAAGAGCGGGGGGGCCAAGAGACCCAGTACTTC
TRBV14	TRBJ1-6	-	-	CASSFRDSPLHF	TGTGCCAGCAGCTTCAGGGATTCACCCCTCCACTTT
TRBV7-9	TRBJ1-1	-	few	CASSRGREAFF	TGTGCCAGCAGCCGCGGGAGGGAAGCTTTCTTT